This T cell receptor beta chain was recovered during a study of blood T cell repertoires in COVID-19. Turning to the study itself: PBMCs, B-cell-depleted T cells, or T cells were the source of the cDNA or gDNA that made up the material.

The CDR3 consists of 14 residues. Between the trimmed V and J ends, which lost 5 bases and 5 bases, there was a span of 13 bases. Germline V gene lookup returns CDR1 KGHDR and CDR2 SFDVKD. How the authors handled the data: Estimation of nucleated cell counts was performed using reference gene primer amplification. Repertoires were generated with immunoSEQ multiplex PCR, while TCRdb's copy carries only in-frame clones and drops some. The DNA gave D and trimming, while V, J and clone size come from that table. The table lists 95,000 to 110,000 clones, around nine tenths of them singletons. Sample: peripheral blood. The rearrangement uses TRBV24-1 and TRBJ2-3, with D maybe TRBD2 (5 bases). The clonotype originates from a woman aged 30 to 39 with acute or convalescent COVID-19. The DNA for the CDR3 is TGTGCCACCAGTGGGGGAGTTTCCAGAGATACGCAGTATTTT. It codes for CATSGGVSRDTQYF.